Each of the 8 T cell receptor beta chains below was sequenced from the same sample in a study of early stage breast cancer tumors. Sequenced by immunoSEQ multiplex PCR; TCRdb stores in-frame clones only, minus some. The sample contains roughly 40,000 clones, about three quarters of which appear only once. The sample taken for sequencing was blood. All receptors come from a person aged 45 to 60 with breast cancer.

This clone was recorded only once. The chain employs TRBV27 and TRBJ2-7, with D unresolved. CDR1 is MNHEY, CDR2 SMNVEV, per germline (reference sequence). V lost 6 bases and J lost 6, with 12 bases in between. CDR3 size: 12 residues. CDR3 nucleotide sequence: TGTGCCAGCAGGAACCCCCCCGGCGAGCAGTACTTC. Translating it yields CASRNPPGEQYF.

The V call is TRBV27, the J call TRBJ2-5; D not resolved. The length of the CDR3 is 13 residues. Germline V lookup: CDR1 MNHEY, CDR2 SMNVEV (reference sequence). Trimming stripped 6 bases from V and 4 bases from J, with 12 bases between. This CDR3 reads CASSRSRGETQYF. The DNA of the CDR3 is TGTGCCAGCAGCCGATCCCGAGGAGAGACCCAGTACTTC.

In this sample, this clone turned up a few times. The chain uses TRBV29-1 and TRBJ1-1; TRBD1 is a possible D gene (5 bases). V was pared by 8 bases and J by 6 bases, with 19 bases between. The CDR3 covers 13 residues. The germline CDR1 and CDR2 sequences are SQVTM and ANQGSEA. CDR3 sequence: CSPTSARVAEAFF. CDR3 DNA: TGCAGCCCTACCTCTGCCAGGGTCGCTGAAGCTTTCTTT.

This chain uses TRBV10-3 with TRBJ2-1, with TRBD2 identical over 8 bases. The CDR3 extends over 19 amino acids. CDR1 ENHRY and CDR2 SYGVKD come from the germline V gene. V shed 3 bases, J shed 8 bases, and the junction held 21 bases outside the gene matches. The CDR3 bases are TGTGCCATCAGTGACTCCGGGACAACGGGACTAGTGGATTCGGATGAGCAGTTCTTC. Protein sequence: CAISDSGTTGLVDSDEQFF.

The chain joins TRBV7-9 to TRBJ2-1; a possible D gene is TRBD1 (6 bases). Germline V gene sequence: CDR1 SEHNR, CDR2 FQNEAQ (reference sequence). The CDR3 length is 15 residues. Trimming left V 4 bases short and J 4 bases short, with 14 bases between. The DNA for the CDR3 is TGTGCCAGCAGCTACCCCGGGACAAGATACAATGAGCAGTTCTTC. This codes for CASSYPGTRYNEQFF.

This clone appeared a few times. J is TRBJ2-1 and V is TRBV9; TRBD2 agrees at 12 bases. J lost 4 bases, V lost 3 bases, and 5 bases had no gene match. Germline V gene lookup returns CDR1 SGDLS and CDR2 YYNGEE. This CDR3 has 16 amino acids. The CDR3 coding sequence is TGTGCCAGCAGCGCGACTAGCGGGAGTGGTTACAATGAGCAGTTCTTC. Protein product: CASSATSGSGYNEQFF.

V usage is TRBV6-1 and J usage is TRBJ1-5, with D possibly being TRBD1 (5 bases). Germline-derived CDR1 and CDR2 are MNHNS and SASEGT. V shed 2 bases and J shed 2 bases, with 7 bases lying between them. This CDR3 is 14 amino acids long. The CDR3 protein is CASSEWGGNQPQHF. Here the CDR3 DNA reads TGTGCCAGCAGTGAATGGGGGGGCAATCAGCCCCAGCATTTT.

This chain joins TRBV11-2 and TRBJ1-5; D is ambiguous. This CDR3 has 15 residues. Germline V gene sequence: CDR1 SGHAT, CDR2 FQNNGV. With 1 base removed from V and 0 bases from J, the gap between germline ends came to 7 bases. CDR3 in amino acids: CASSLGRYSNQPQHF. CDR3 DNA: TGTGCCAGCAGCTTAGGCAGATATAGCAATCAGCCCCAGCATTTT.